The 21 T cell receptor beta chains reported below all come from one sample, sequenced in a study of memory CD4+ T cells and cytomegalovirus serostatus. Method: immunoSEQ multiplex PCR; TCRdb's copy keeps in-frame clones and lacks some. The sample consists of 40,000 to 55,000 clones, approximately 82% of them appearing once. The sort gate was single viable CD3+CD4+CD8-CD45RO+ cells for memory CD4+ T cells. Sequencing input: memory CD4+ T cells from blood. These receptors were collected from an adult in good health and CMV-seropositive.

In its sample, this clone was seen once. This chain links TRBV30 with TRBJ2-1; the D is unclear. Trimming cost V 4 bases and J 4 bases, with 14 bases left between them. This CDR3 has 14 residues. Germline CDR1 and CDR2: GTSNPN and SVGIG (reference sequence). The CDR3 DNA follows: TGTGCCTGGACAGCGAGGAGCCCGTACAATGAGCAGTTCTTC. Translating gives CAWTARSPYNEQFF.

J is TRBJ2-1 and V is TRBV28, with D tentatively TRBD2 (7 bases). Germline-derived CDR1 and CDR2 are MDHEN and SYDVKM. V was clipped by 6 bases and J by 1 base, with 13 bases between them. The CDR3 is made up of 15 amino acids. This chain's CDR3 is CASSKGGGSYNEQFF. As DNA, the CDR3 is TGTGCCAGCAGCAAAGGGGGGGGATCCTACAATGAGCAGTTCTTC.

The genes are TRBV7-6 and TRBJ2-7; D is uncertain. The CDR3 runs to 13 residues. The V end was cut by 2 bases, the J end by 5 bases, with 10 bases between. Germline V gives CDR1 SGHVS, CDR2 FNYEAQ. CDR3: CASSLLASHEQYF. The DNA for the CDR3 is TGTGCCAGCAGCTTATTAGCTTCCCACGAGCAGTACTTC.

The rearrangement uses TRBV18 and TRBJ2-3; D could derive from TRBD1 or TRBD2 (5 bases each). V shed 3 bases and J shed 4 bases, with 8 bases lying between them. The CDR3 is made up of 13 amino acids. CDR1 and CDR2 (germline): KGHSH, LQKENI. The DNA of the CDR3 is TGTGCCAGCTCACCGGGGGTAGCAGATACGCAGTATTTT. Protein: CASSPGVADTQYF.

V is TRBV4-1 and J is TRBJ2-3; 11 bases map to TRBD1. V lost 1 base and J lost 2; bases outside the gene matches: 5. Germline loops: CDR1 MGHRA, CDR2 YSYEKL. The CDR3 loop spans 17 amino acids. CDR3 in amino acids: CASSQGGQGGYTDTQYF. CDR3 nucleotide sequence: TGCGCCAGCAGCCAAGGGGGACAGGGGGGATACACAGATACGCAGTATTTT.

The chain carries TRBV2 and TRBJ2-3; 8 nucleotides line up with TRBD1. This CDR3 contains 16 residues. The V segment lost 9 bases and the J segment 1 base; nucleotides outside the gene matches: 12. Germline CDR1 and CDR2: SNHLY and FYNNEI. The CDR3 region has the DNA TGTGCCAGTTCTGGAGGACAGGGTCGGGGCACAGATACGCAGTATTTT. Its translation: CASSGGQGRGTDTQYF.

The rearrangement links TRBV5-4 to TRBJ2-1; D gene unclear. This CDR3 is 13 amino acids long. Germline assignment: CDR1 SGHNT and CDR2 YYREEE (reference sequence). Trimming stripped 5 bases from V and 8 bases from J, with 14 bases between. This CDR3 reads CASRKSREDEQFF. The CDR3 bases are TGTGCCAGCAGAAAATCTAGGGAAGATGAGCAGTTCTTC.

The chain combines TRBV7-9 with TRBJ2-3, with 9 bases fitting TRBD2. The CDR3 spans 17 residues. In germline, CDR1 is SEHNR, CDR2 FQNEAQ (reference sequence). V lost 1 base, J lost 1 base, and 6 bases stayed unmatched. In nucleotides, the CDR3 is TGTGCCAGCAGCTTAGGGTCTAGCGGGGACCGCACAGATACGCAGTATTTT. Its translation is CASSLGSSGDRTDTQYF.

This clone was recorded a few times. The V gene is TRBV10-3, the J gene TRBJ2-2; 11 bases align to TRBD2. CDR3 length: 14 amino acids. Germline V lookup: CDR1 ENHRY, CDR2 SYGVKD. Trimming at V came to 11 bases and at J to 5 bases, leaving 7 bases not matched to a gene. In nucleotides, the CDR3 is TGTGCCGTACTAGCGGGAGAGCGGACCGGGGAGCTGTTTTTT. Encoded protein: CAVLAGERTGELFF.

In its sample, this clone was seen a few times. The rearrangement uses TRBV19 and TRBJ1-2; no clear D gene. The CDR3 has 13 amino acids. V lost 6 bases and J lost 6, with 14 bases in between. Germline V gives CDR1 LNHDA, CDR2 SQIVND (reference sequence). This CDR3 reads CASRGGLDDGYTF. CDR3 nucleotides: TGTGCCAGTAGAGGCGGGCTAGACGATGGCTACACCTTC.

Comments on this clone: This same CDR3 is encoded by further DNA sequences in the sample. The chain links TRBV7-2 to TRBJ1-2; 8 bases fit TRBD1. Trimming took 5 bases from V and 2 from J; bases not matched to a gene: 7. The V gene's germline CDR1 is SGHTA and CDR2 FQGNSA. The CDR3 loop spans 15 amino acids. CDR3 nucleotide sequence: TGTGCCAGCAGCGCCGACAGGGGAAGAAACTATGGCTACACCTTC. It codes for CASSADRGRNYGYTF.

This chain links TRBV6-1 with TRBJ2-7; no firm D call. The V end was cut by 1 base, the J end by 5 bases, with 12 bases between. The CDR3 runs 14 residues. Germline CDR1 is MNHNS and CDR2 is SASEGT. The CDR3 sequence is CASSEGTQVNEQYF. The CDR3 DNA follows: TGTGCCAGCAGTGAAGGGACGCAGGTCAACGAGCAGTACTTC.

V and J are TRBV6-6 and TRBJ2-5; D not resolved. V lost 0 bases to trimming and J lost 5 bases, with 4 bases between them. Germline loops: CDR1 MNHNY, CDR2 SVGAGI (reference sequence). This CDR3 has 12 amino acids. CDR3 DNA: TGTGCCAGCAGTTACTCTATTGAGACCCAGTACTTC. Amino acid sequence: CASSYSIETQYF.

V usage is TRBV7-2 and J usage is TRBJ2-7; tentatively, D is TRBD1 or TRBD2 (6 bases each). V was trimmed by 2 bases and J by 6 bases, leaving 14 bases between them. The germline V gene encodes CDR1 SGHTA and CDR2 FQGNSA. The length of the CDR3 is 14 residues. The CDR3: CASSLPGEGGEQYF. CDR3 nucleotide sequence: TGTGCCAGCAGCTTACCCGGTGAGGGGGGCGAGCAGTACTTC.

The chain recombines TRBV7-3 with TRBJ1-2; D unclear. Germline V gene lookup returns CDR1 SGHTA and CDR2 FQGTGA. CDR3 length: 11 residues. Deletions cut 8 bases from V and 10 bases from J, with 14 bases between. The CDR3 nucleotides are TGTGCCAGCCCTATAGACGGAAACTACACCTTC. Translating it yields CASPIDGNYTF.

The table lists this clone with a few counts. V is TRBV7-3 and J is TRBJ1-2, with 8 positions matching TRBD1. The trim removed 5 bases at V and 3 bases at J, leaving 17 bases unmatched. The CDR3 covers 18 residues. Germline V gene sequence: CDR1 SGHTA, CDR2 FQGTGA. The CDR3 reads CASSTPGQVSGLDYGYTF. As DNA, the CDR3 is TGTGCCAGCAGCACTCCGGGACAGGTTTCGGGTTTAGACTATGGCTACACCTTC.

V usage is TRBV7-3 and J usage is TRBJ2-7, with D perhaps matching TRBD2 (5 bases). The germline V gene has CDR1 SGHTA and CDR2 FQGTGA. This CDR3 contains 16 residues. Trimming took off 2 bases at V and 1 base at J, with 15 bases between the two ends. CDR3 residues: CASSLSPRLPSYEQYF. CDR3 in DNA: TGTGCCAGCAGCTTATCGCCGCGACTACCATCCTACGAGCAGTACTTC.

This clone was detected a few times. The chain recombines TRBV7-9 with TRBJ1-2; 7 bases line up with TRBD1. V lost 5 bases, J lost 4 bases, and 10 bases stayed unmatched. The CDR3 is 15 residues long. Germline V gene sequence: CDR1 SEHNR, CDR2 FQNEAQ (reference sequence). CDR3 bases: TGTGCCAGCAGCCAGGGGGAGGGTTCGATCTATGGCTACACCTTC. Amino acid sequence: CASSQGEGSIYGYTF. Complete variable domain (other parts from reference TRBV7-9 and TRBJ1-2): DTGVSQNPRHKITKRGQNVTFRCDPISEHNRLYWYRQTLGQGPEFLTYFQNEAQLEKSRLLSDRFSAERPKGSFSTLEIQRTEQGDSAMYLCASSQGEGSIYGYTFGSGTRLTVV.

V gene TRBV6-1 combines with J gene TRBJ1-1; possible D gene TRBD1, 6 bases. With 6 bases removed from V and 2 bases from J, the gap between germline ends came to 16 bases. The CDR3 runs 15 residues. CDR1 and CDR2 from the germline V gene are MNHNS and SASEGT. The CDR3 reads CASRQGKGKNTEAFF. CDR3 sequence (DNA): TGTGCCAGCAGACAGGGTAAGGGAAAAAACACTGAAGCTTTCTTT.

The chain combines TRBV7-9 with TRBJ2-7; 8 positions match TRBD1. The CDR3 sequence is 14 residues long. V dropped 5 bases and J dropped 4; count of bases not matched to a gene: 7. Germline V gene lookup returns CDR1 SEHNR and CDR2 FQNEAQ (reference sequence). DNA for the CDR3: TGTGCCAGCAGCCCGACAGGGGTTTTATACGAGCAGTACTTC. It specifies CASSPTGVLYEQYF.

V and J are TRBV19 and TRBJ2-5, with 9 bases matching TRBD2. This CDR3 is built from 15 residues. Germline lookup yields CDR1 LNHDA and CDR2 SQIVND (reference sequence). Trimming removed 7 bases from V and 5 bases from J; junction bases left unmatched: 11. CDR3 in DNA: TGTGCCAGTACTCAAACGGCAGCGGGAGGTGAGACCCAGTACTTC. The encoded protein is CASTQTAAGGETQYF. Supplemented by reference TRBV19 and TRBJ2-5, the full variable domain reads DGGITQSPKYLFRKEGQNVTLSCEQNLNHDAMYWYRQDPGQGLRLIYYSQIVNDFQKGDIAEGYSVSREKKESFPLTVTSAQKNPTAFYLCASTQTAAGGETQYFGPGTRLLVL.